This T cell receptor beta chain was recovered during a study of beta chain features in type 1 diabetes. Study conclusions and caveats: The naive, central memory and Treg TCRB repertoires showed an apparent similarity that was greater among patients than among healthy donors. Moderate but significant shortening of TCRB CDR3s was recorded in all four CD4+ subsets from Type 1 diabetes patients.

Expressed TCRB transcripts were sequenced because the entire RNA isolate underwent reverse transcription. Profiling relied on immunoSEQ multiplex PCR, and the TCRdb table lists in-frame clones only, not all of them. The sample shows about 650,000 clones, 9.5% to 15% of them seen only once. This CDR3 is 13 amino acids long. Germline CDR1 reads MGHRA; CDR2 reads YSYEKL. Turning to this clone: Its antigen is as yet unknown. At one end the junction does not follow the germline gene, possibly because of a read error.

The rearrangement joins TRBV4-1 to TRBJ2-5; perhaps TRBD1 as D (5 bases). The source of this sequence is a young man with type 1 diabetes. The sequenced sample was naive CD4+ T cells from blood. CDR3 region: CASNQGRVETQYF. The CDR3 nucleotides read TGCGCCAGCAACCAAGGCAGGGTTGAGACCCAGTACTTC.